Listed below are T cell receptor beta chains from one sample, sequenced in a study of spatial heterogeneity in lung cancer. TCRdb reprocessed the 5' RACE reads via MiXCR and lists one record per CDR3 protein. The repertoire holds 100,000 or so distinct CDR3 sequences, 4.4% seen once, with approximately 21% in the top ten. Sequencing was performed on lung tumor tissue, taken at surgery. These receptors were taken from a male donor with early-stage non-small cell lung cancer. CDR3s include the opening cysteine and the closing phenylalanine or tryptophan. D genes are given only for firm matches. Part of the rows lack a size; the others show once, few, many or a class for expanded clones.

CDR3nt: TGTGCCAGCAGTTTGGGAGTAGCTAATGAAAAACTGTTTTTT
CDR3aa: CASSLGVANEKLFF
abundance: NA
d_gene: NA
v_gene: TRBV12-3/TRBV12-4
j_gene: TRBJ1-4

CDR3nt: TGTGCCAGCAGTTTTAGTGCCGCCGGGCTGACCCTTAACGAGCAGTACTTC
CDR3aa: CASSFSAAGLTLNEQYF
abundance: many
d_gene: NA
v_gene: TRBV6-5
j_gene: TRBJ2-7

CDR3nt: TGCGCCAGCAGCTTGGCCGACGGGGTGGACGAGCAGTACTTC
CDR3aa: CASSLADGVDEQYF
abundance: many
d_gene: NA
v_gene: TRBV5-1
j_gene: TRBJ2-7

CDR3nt: TGTGCCAGCAGGGCTCTCAGGGGTTGGGAGACCCAGTACTTC
CDR3aa: CASRALRGWETQYF
abundance: few
d_gene: NA
v_gene: TRBV6-5
j_gene: TRBJ2-5

CDR3nt: TGTGCCACCAGACTGGCTGTGAACACTGAAGCTTTCTTT
CDR3aa: CATRLAVNTEAFF
abundance: NA
d_gene: NA
v_gene: TRBV15
j_gene: TRBJ1-1

CDR3nt: TGTGCCACCAGCAGAGACCTAGCCACGCAGTATTTT
CDR3aa: CATSRDLATQYF
abundance: many
d_gene: NA
v_gene: TRBV15
j_gene: TRBJ2-3

CDR3nt: TGTGCCAGCAGCCCCGGATACCTTACCGGACACGACTACAATGAGCAGTTCTTC
CDR3aa: CASSPGYLTGHDYNEQFF
abundance: many
d_gene: NA
v_gene: TRBV5-5
j_gene: TRBJ2-1

CDR3nt: TGTGCCAGCAGTTCTCTAGCGGGAGGACACCAAGAGACCCAGTACTTC
CDR3aa: CASSSLAGGHQETQYF
abundance: many
d_gene: TRBD2
v_gene: TRBV12-3/TRBV12-4
j_gene: TRBJ2-5

CDR3nt: TGCAGTGCGGAAATCGGGACTACAACCTACAATGAGCAGTTCTTC
CDR3aa: CSAEIGTTTYNEQFF
abundance: many
d_gene: TRBD2
v_gene: TRBV20-1
j_gene: TRBJ2-1

CDR3nt: TGTGCCAGCAGTTTTCGGTTTTGGGGGCAGCAATCTGGAAACACCATATATTTT
CDR3aa: CASSFRFWGQQSGNTIYF
abundance: few
d_gene: NA
v_gene: TRBV28
j_gene: TRBJ1-3

CDR3nt: TGTGCCAGCAGCCCTATCGTCCCCCCAGGAGATACGCAGTATTTT
CDR3aa: CASSPIVPPGDTQYF
abundance: NA
d_gene: NA
v_gene: TRBV5-5
j_gene: TRBJ2-3

CDR3nt: TGCAGTGCTAGTTATCCGGGAGGGGAGACCCAGTACTTC
CDR3aa: CSASYPGGETQYF
abundance: many
d_gene: TRBD2
v_gene: TRBV20-1
j_gene: TRBJ2-5

CDR3nt: TGCGCCAGCAGCCACAATCTCCAGGGGAGTGAAGCTTTCTTT
CDR3aa: CASSHNLQGSEAFF
abundance: many
d_gene: NA
v_gene: TRBV4-1
j_gene: TRBJ1-1

CDR3nt: TGTGCCAGCAGTTCGAACCCCGATGAGCAGTTCTTC
CDR3aa: CASSSNPDEQFF
abundance: many
d_gene: NA
v_gene: TRBV27
j_gene: TRBJ2-1

CDR3nt: TGTGCCAGCTCCAGTGGTGGTCAGCCCCAGCATTTT
CDR3aa: CASSSGGQPQHF
abundance: NA
d_gene: NA
v_gene: TRBV6-5
j_gene: TRBJ1-5

CDR3nt: TGTGCCTTCGACAGACTAGCAGAGTCCTACGAGCAGTACTTC
CDR3aa: CAFDRLAESYEQYF
abundance: many
d_gene: TRBD2
v_gene: TRBV7-9
j_gene: TRBJ2-7

CDR3nt: TGTGCCAGCAGTCCGCGGGACGGGAGGGACTCAGATACGCAGTATTTT
CDR3aa: CASSPRDGRDSDTQYF
abundance: few
d_gene: TRBD2
v_gene: TRBV12-3/TRBV12-4
j_gene: TRBJ2-3

CDR3nt: TGTGCCAGCAGGACTTCGTGGGAATCGAGTGACGAGCAGTACTTC
CDR3aa: CASRTSWESSDEQYF
abundance: NA
d_gene: NA
v_gene: TRBV27
j_gene: TRBJ2-7

CDR3nt: TGCAGTGCTGCCCCCCAAAGTGAGGCGGAAGAGACCCAGTACTTC
CDR3aa: CSAAPQSEAEETQYF
abundance: NA
d_gene: NA
v_gene: TRBV20-1
j_gene: TRBJ2-5